The subject of this entry is one T cell receptor beta chain. This clone was recorded only once. The antigen it recognizes is unknown. No base quality information exists; no much larger clone differs at one position. The CDR3 holds 13 amino acids from the cysteine to the phenylalanine. The sequence is cut down to CDR3 DNA, 39 bases in frame from base 1. V and J lose 6 bases and 7 bases, and a span of 13 bases separates them. The germline V gene provides CDR1 MDHEN and CDR2 SYDVKM. TCRbeta CDR3 regions were amplified from genomic DNA by means of the immunoSEQ Assay, a bias-controlled multiplex PCR. Per the original workflow: Within the assay, amplification of reference gene primers was used to estimate how many nucleated cells each sample contained. To quantify the absolute abundance of each unique TCRbeta CDR3 rearrangement, sequence reads were collapsed and filtered. Productive Simpson clonality was computed per sample as the square root of Simpson's diversity index over productive rearrangements. TCRdb provides this immuneACCESS table in a form limited to in-frame rearrangements. Some clones are lacking; in checked studies, under half of them reflect an unresolved V gene, and why the rest are absent is not known. The V and J calls and clone size come from that table; D and trimming were worked out from the DNA. The sample has 95,000 to 110,000 clones on record, around four fifths of them singletons. The top ten clones comprise 4% to 5.5% of the sample.

The data derive from a study of blood T cell repertoires in COVID-19 (dated by TCRdb to between 2020 and 2021). Looking at the study overall: The collaborator samples originated in the United States, Italy and Spain and spanned the acute and convalescent phases of COVID-19. The dataset comprised deeply sampled blood TCRbeta repertoires from subjects exposed to, actively infected with, or recovered from COVID-19. The repertoires were released in a freely available public database intended as a resource for research on the immune response to SARS-CoV-2. Sample metadata almost always included a de-identified subject ID, COVID-19 status, age in years and sex. The material from the prospective study consisted of cDNA or gDNA derived from T cells, B-cell-depleted T cells, or PBMCs. Where available, HLA class I and class II types were obtained from metadata supplied by the sample provider rather than from assay-based typing. The samples were drawn from the first 160 participants of the ongoing ImmuneRACE study and from 950 to 1,500 subjects provided by 6 global collaborators.

The collaborating institutions used their own protocols to collect whole blood in K2EDTA tubes. For TCRbeta analysis, collaborators shipped samples in one of three forms: frozen whole blood, isolated PBMCs, or DNA extracted from either of those sample types. What the authors observed across the whole study: The amount of clinical and demographic metadata varied by source and participant and was provided uncurated.

Rearrangement joined TRBV28 to TRBJ1-5; the D gene is perhaps TRBD1, on 6 matching bases. The receptor comes from a man between 60 and 70 years old with acute or convalescent COVID-19. The sample comprised peripheral blood. The CDR3 reads CASSLTGVQPQHF. Read as DNA, the sequence is TGTGCCAGCAGCCTGACAGGTGTCCAGCCCCAGCATTTT.